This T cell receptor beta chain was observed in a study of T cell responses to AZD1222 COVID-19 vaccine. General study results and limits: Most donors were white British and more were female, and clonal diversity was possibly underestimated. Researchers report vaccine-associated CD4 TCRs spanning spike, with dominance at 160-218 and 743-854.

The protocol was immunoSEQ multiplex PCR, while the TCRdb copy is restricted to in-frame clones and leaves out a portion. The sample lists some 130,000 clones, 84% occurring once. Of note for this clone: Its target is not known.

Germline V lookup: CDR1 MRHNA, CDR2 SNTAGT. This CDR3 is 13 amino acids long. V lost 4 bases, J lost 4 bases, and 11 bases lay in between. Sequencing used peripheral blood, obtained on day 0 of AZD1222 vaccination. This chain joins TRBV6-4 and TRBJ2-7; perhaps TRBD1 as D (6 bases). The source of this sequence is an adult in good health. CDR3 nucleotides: TGTGCCAGCAGTGCCGCGCAGGGGTACGAGCAGTACTTC. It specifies CASSAAQGYEQYF.